Here is one T cell receptor (beta chain) with its context. A read error may produce the germline difference seen at one junction end. This CDR3 has 14 residues. Germline V lookup: CDR1 LGHDT, CDR2 YNNKEL (reference sequence). This specimen comes from a study of blood T cell repertoires in COVID-19. Study context: PBMCs, B-cell-depleted T cells, or T cells provided the cDNA or gDNA that made up the material.

In the authors' methods: Using reference gene primer amplification, nucleated cell counts were estimated. Only in-frame clones appear in the TCRdb table, and some are missing; sequencing was by immunoSEQ multiplex PCR. The D gene and trimming were derived from the DNA, and the V and J assignments and clone size from that table. The profile shows approximately 110,000 clones, 85% of them singletons. The material sequenced was peripheral blood. This clonotype was sampled from a man aged 40-49 years with acute or convalescent COVID-19. The chain links TRBV3-1 (or the pseudogene TRBV3-2) to TRBJ2-7, with 7 bases identical to TRBD1. The CDR3 nucleotides are TGTGCCAGCAGCAAAGACAGGGTCCGGGCCGAGCAGTACTTC. This codes for CASSKDRVRAEQYF.